This TCR beta chain was found in a study of T cell repertoires in cytomegalovirus infection. Worth noting for this clonotype: As yet, its antigen is unknown.

TCRdb independently ran MiXCR on the reads; one entry per CDR3 protein. The data contain approximately 71,000 distinct CDR3 sequences, approximately 20% of them singletons. The J segment lost 4 bases and the V segment lost 0 bases, leaving 8 bases of the junction unmatched. This CDR3 contains 16 residues. The germline gives CDR1 DFQATT, CDR2 SNEGSKA (reference sequence). The input for sequencing was CD8+ T cells from cultured PBMCs, taken from culture after CMV antigen stimulation. The gene calls are TRBV20-1 and TRBJ2-1; TRBD2 matches 8 bases. The receptor was isolated from a human donor in good health (CMV status not recorded). Some clones in this sample may be carry-over from other donors' samples. As DNA, the CDR3 is TGCAGTGCTAGAGATACTGAGCGGGGGAGTTACAATGAGCAGTTCTTC. This gives the protein CSARDTERGSYNEQFF.